This section outlines one T cell receptor (beta chain) sequence together with its context. Repertoires were generated with immunoSEQ multiplex PCR, while TCRdb's copy carries only in-frame clones and drops some. The sample lists about 130,000 clones; roughly four fifths were seen once. The sample originates from a study of blood T cell repertoires in COVID-19. CDR3 length: 15 amino acids. In germline, CDR1 is LNHDA, CDR2 SQIVND (reference sequence). Trimming at V came to 5 bases and at J to 5 bases, leaving 10 bases not matched to a gene. The Seattle site enrolled patients during active infection and followed them longitudinally.

The rearrangement joins TRBV19 to TRBJ1-1, with 8 bases matching TRBD1. This clonotype was sampled from a young man with COVID-19, enrolled during active disease. The specimen sequenced was peripheral blood. CDR3 DNA: TGTGCCAGTAGTCCCTGGACAGGGAGAGGAACTGAAGCTTTCTTT. Translating it yields CASSPWTGRGTEAFF.